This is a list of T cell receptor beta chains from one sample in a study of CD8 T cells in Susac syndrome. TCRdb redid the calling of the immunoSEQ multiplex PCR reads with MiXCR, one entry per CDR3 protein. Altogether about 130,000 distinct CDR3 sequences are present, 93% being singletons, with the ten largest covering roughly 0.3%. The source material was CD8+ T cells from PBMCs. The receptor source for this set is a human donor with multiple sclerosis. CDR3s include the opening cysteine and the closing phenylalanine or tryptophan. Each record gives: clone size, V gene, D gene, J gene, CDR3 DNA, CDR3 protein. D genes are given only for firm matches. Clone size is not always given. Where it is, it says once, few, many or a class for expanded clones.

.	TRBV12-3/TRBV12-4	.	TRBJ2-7	TGTGCCAGCAGTGCGGCTTACTCCTACGAGCAGTACTTC	CASSAAYSYEQYF
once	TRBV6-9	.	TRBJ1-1	TGTGCCAGCAGCGAAAGGGAGGACACTGAAGCTTTCTTT	CASSEREDTEAFF
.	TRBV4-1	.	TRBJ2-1	TGCGCCAGCAGCCAAGTTGTGGGGAGCTCCTACAATGAGCAGTTCTTC	CASSQVVGSSYNEQFF
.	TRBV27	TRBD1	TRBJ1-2	TGTGCCAGCAGTGCCACTAGGGACAGGATTTATGGCTACACCTTC	CASSATRDRIYGYTF
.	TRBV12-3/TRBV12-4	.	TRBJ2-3	TGTGCCAGCAGTTTAGCGGCAGGTGCAGATACGCAGTATTTT	CASSLAAGADTQYF
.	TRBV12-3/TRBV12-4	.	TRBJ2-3	TGTGCCAGCAGAGGAGATACGCAGTATTTT	CASRGDTQYF
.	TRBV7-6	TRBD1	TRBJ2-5	TGTGCCAGCAGCCGCCGGGACAGGGTTGTTAAAGAGACCCAGTACTTC	CASSRRDRVVKETQYF
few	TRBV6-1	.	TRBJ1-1	TGTGCCAGCACCCTAACGAGCACTGAAGCTTTCTTT	CASTLTSTEAFF
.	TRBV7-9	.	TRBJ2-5	TGTGCCAGCAGCTTAATCGGTCCTAGCGAAAGAGAGACCCAGTACTTC	CASSLIGPSERETQYF
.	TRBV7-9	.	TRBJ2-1	TGTGCCAGCAGCTCGCTACTAGGGGTGATGCCTGAGCAGTTCTTC	CASSSLLGVMPEQFF
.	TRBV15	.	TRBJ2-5	TGTGCCACCAGCAGAGTGGCAGGGCGAGAGACCCAGTACTTC	CATSRVAGRETQYF
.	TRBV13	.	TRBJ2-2	TGTGCCAGCAGCTTCGGTTGGGGGATGGCCGGGGAGCTGTTTTTT	CASSFGWGMAGELFF
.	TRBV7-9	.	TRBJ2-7	TGTGCCAGCAGCGGGGGTGCCCCCTACGAGCAGTACTTC	CASSGGAPYEQYF
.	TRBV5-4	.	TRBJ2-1	TGTGCCAGCAGCTTGGGGGTTAGCGCTAACAATGAGCAGTTCTTC	CASSLGVSANNEQFF
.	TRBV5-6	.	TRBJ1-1	TGTGCCAGCAGCTTGGGGCCGGGGACTGAAGCTTTCTTT	CASSLGPGTEAFF
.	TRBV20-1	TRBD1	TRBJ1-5	TGCAGTGCCGGGACAGGGTCTCAGCCCCAGCATTTT	CSAGTGSQPQHF
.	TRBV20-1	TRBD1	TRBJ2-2	TGCAGTGCTAGAGGGACAGGGTTGGGGTCCGGGGAGCTGTTTTTT	CSARGTGLGSGELFF
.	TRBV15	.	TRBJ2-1	TGTGCCACCAGCAGAGTCCGGAGAGTGGCCTACAATGAGCAGTTCTTC	CATSRVRRVAYNEQFF
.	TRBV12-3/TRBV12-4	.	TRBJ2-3	TGTGCCAGCAGTCCCCTCCTGGGGGGAGCGCAGTATTTT	CASSPLLGGAQYF
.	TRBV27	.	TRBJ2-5	TGTGCCAGCTCAAACCGGGACAACCAAGAGACCCAGTACTTC	CASSNRDNQETQYF
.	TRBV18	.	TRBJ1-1	TGTGCCAGCTCACCAGGGAGATTGAACACTGAAGCTTTCTTT	CASSPGRLNTEAFF
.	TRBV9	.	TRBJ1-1	TGTGCCAGCAGCGCGCTAATTTCGGGCTCGAACACTGAAGCTTTCTTT	CASSALISGSNTEAFF
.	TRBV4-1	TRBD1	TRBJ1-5	TGCGCCAGCAGCCACGGGACAGGGAATCAGCCCCAGCATTTT	CASSHGTGNQPQHF
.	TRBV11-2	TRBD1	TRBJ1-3	TGTGCCAGCAGCTTAGTCGGGACAGCGATAAACACCATATATTTT	CASSLVGTAINTIYF
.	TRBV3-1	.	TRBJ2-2	TGTGCCAGCAGCCAAGTCGGGCCGAGGGGGGAGCTGTTTTTT	CASSQVGPRGELFF
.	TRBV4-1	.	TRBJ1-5	TGCGCCAGCAGCCCCTATAAGGGGGGCAATCAGCCCCAGCATTTT	CASSPYKGGNQPQHF
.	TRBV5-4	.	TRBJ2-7	TGTGCCAGCAGCGTGGGAACACACTCCTACGAGCAGTACTTC	CASSVGTHSYEQYF
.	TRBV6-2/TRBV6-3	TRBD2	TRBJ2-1	TGTGCCAGCAGCCAGACTAGCGGGCGGAGACGAAGCTCCTACAATGAGCAGTTCTTC	CASSQTSGRRRSSYNEQFF
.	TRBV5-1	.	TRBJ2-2	TGTGCCAGTAGTTTAGGGGCCGGGGAGCTGTTTTTT	CASSLGAGELFF
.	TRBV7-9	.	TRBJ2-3	TGTGCCAGCAGCTTTTATCACGGGAGAGTAACAGATACGCAGTATTTT	CASSFYHGRVTDTQYF